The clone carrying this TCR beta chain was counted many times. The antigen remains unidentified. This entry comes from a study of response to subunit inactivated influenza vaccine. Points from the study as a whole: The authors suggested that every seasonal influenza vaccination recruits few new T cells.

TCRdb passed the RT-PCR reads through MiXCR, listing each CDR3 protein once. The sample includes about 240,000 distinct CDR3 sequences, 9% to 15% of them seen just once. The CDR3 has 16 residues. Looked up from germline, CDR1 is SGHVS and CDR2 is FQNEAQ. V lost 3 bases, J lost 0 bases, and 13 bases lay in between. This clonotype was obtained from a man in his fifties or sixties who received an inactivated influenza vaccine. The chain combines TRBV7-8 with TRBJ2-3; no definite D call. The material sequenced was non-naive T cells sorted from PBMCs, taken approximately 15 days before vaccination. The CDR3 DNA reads TGTGCCAGCAGCTTCGGTGGTTTTCATAGCACAGATACGCAGTATTTT. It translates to CASSFGGFHSTDTQYF.